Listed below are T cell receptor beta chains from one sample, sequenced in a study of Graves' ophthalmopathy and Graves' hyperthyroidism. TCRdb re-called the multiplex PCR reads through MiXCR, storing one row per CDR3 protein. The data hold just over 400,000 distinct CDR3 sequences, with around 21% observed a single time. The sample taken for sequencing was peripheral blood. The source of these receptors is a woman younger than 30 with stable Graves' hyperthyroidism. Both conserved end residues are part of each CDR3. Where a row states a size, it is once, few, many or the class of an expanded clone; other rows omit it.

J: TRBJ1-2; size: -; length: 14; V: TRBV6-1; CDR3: CASSAPETSYGYTF
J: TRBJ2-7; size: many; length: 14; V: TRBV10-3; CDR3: CAISVGGDRYEQYF
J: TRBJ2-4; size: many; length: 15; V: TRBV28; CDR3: CASTGLALAKNIKYF
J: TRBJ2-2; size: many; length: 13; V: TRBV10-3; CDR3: CAISELGAGELFF
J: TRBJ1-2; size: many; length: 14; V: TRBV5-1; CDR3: CASSASGTGNVYTF
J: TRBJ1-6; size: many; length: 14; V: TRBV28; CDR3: CASSFEEYNSPLHF
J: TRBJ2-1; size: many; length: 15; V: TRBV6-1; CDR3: CASSDGQEGYNEQFF
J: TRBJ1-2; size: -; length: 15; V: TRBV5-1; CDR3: CASSLAGPRNYGYTF
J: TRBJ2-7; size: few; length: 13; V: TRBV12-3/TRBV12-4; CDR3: CASSFGRGDEQYF
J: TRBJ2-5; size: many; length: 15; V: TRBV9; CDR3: CASSVDLSPAETQYF
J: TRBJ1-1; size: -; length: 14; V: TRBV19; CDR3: CASSMAWANTEAFF
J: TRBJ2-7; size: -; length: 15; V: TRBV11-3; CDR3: CASSGKGDFDYEQYF
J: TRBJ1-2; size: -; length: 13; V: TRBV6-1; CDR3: CASTTPPNYGYTF
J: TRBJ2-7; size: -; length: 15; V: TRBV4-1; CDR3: CASSLALAGNYEQYF
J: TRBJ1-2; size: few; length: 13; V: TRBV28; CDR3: CASSLRQTYGYTF
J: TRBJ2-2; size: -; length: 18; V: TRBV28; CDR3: CASSSRKVVVVNTGELFF
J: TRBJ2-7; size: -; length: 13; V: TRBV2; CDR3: CASSDGLAYEQYF
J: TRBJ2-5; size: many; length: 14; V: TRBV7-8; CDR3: CASSSIAGSETQYF
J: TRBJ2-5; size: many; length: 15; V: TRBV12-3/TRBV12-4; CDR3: CASRAAAGGQETQYF
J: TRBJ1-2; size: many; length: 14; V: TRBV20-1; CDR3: CSARGLGQGSGYTF
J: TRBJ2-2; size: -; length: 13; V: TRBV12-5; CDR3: CASAVEYTGELFF
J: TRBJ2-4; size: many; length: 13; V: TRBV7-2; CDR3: CASRGVSKNIQYF
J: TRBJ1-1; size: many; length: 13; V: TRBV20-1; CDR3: CSASAGQDTEAFF
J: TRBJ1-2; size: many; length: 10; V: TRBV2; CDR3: CASSTRAAYF
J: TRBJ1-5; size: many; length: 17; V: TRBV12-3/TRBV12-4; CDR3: CASSSPPQGSANQPQHF
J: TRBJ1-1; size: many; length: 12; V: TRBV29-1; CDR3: CSAARRNTEAFF
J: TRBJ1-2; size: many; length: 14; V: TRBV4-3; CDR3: CASSKDRADYGYTF
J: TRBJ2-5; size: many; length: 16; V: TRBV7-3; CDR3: CASSALAGGSKSTQYF
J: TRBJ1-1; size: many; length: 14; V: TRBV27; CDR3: CAPREPVVNTEAFF
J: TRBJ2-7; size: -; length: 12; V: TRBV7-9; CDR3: CATTSWDRGGSF
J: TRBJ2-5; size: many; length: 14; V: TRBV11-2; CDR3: CASSLERGTGTQYF
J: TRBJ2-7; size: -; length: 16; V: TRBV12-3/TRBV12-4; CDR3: CASSLHGGHRADEQYF
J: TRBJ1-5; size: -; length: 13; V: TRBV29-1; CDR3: CSVGGGGHQPQHF
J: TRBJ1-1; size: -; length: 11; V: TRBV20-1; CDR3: CSATGQSEAFF